This TCR beta chain was profiled in a study of T-cell reconstitution after alpha-beta-depleted transplantation in children. This clonotype was recorded at least ten times. Unique molecular identifiers were incorporated when the TCRbeta library was constructed. TCRdb recomputed calls from the PCR reads with MiXCR, one row per CDR3 protein. The sample has about 400,000 distinct CDR3 sequences, 20% seen once. With 3 bases clipped from V and 7 bases from J, the junction kept 3 bases outside the gene matches. The CDR3 has 16 amino acids. Germline V lookup: CDR1 MDHEN, CDR2 SYDVKM. The gene calls are TRBV28 and TRBJ2-1; TRBD2 matches at 16 bases. Here the sequenced sample was PBMCs from the stem cell graft donor, taken from the stem cell graft. The TCR comes from a human donor who donated a stem cell graft to a child with acute myeloid leukemia. Here the CDR3 reads CASSLGGLAGGNEQFF. CDR3 nucleotide sequence: TGTGCCAGCAGTTTGGGGGGACTAGCGGGAGGGAATGAGCAGTTCTTC.